The TCR beta chain under discussion was sequenced for a study of T cell changes during pregnancy in multiple sclerosis. TCRdb keeps only in-frame clones here, not all; method: immunoSEQ multiplex PCR. Among over 45,000 clones listed, about 90% were seen once. The CDR3 covers 15 residues. Germline lookup yields CDR1 SEHNR and CDR2 FQNEAQ (reference sequence). The J segment lost 2 bases and the V segment lost 1 base, leaving 4 bases of the junction unmatched. The source was CD8+ T cells from peripheral blood mononuclear cells, collected after pregnancy. J is TRBJ2-7 and V is TRBV7-9; 8 nucleotides align to TRBD1. The clonotype originates from a female donor with multiple sclerosis, enrolled in a pregnancy study. CDR3 bases: TGTGCCAGCAGCTTAGTTGGGACAGGAGCCTACGAGCAGTACTTC. Amino acids: CASSLVGTGAYEQYF.